This is a list of T cell receptor beta chains from one sample in a study of blood T cell repertoires in COVID-19. TCRdb's copy holds only in-frame clones and misses some; the assay was immunoSEQ multiplex PCR. The profile covers roughly 17,000 clones, with more than 75% appearing a single time and approximately 15% taken by the ten largest. Sequencing used peripheral blood. The source is a human donor with active COVID-19. The donor label of this sample is uncertain. Both conserved end residues are part of each CDR3. D genes are given only for firm matches. The size entry is marked missing in some rows and otherwise reads once, few, many or a size class.

size | J | D | V | DNA | CDR3
. | TRBJ2-3 | . | TRBV7-2 | TGTGCCAGCAGCTTAGAAGGGACTCCCACAGATACGCAGTATTTT | CASSLEGTPTDTQYF
. | TRBJ1-5 | TRBD1 | TRBV6-5 | TGTGCCAGCAGTCAGGGACAGGGAATCAATCAGCCCCAGCATTTT | CASSQGQGINQPQHF
. | TRBJ1-2 | TRBD1 | TRBV2 | TGTGCCAGCAGTGAACCGACAGGGCGATATGGCTACACCTTC | CASSEPTGRYGYTF
. | TRBJ1-5 | TRBD1 | TRBV2 | TGTGCCAGCAGAGGACAGGCTTTATATAGCAATCAGCCCCAGCATTTT | CASRGQALYSNQPQHF
. | TRBJ1-1 | . | TRBV7-9 | TGTGCCAGCAGCTTGGTGGGCGCTGAAGCTTTCTTT | CASSLVGAEAFF
. | TRBJ2-6 | . | TRBV15 | TGTGCCACCAGCAATGAGACAGTTAACCTCTCTGGGGCCAACGTCCTGACTTTC | CATSNETVNLSGANVLTF
. | TRBJ2-3 | TRBD2 | TRBV2 | TGTGCCAGGGCAAGCGGGGAGGCAGCAGATACGCAGTATTTT | CARASGEAADTQYF
. | TRBJ2-6 | TRBD1 | TRBV5-8 | TGTGCCAGCAGCGGCCGGGGGACAGGGGCTGGGGCCAACGTCCTGACTTTC | CASSGRGTGAGANVLTF
. | TRBJ2-7 | TRBD1 | TRBV4-3 | TGCGCCAGCAGCCCCTCACGGACAGGGACCTACGAGCAGTACTTC | CASSPSRTGTYEQYF
. | TRBJ1-1 | TRBD1 | TRBV19 | TGTGCCAGTAGTTATCAGGGGGTGAACACTGAAGCTTTCTTT | CASSYQGVNTEAFF
. | TRBJ2-7 | TRBD2 | TRBV5-5 | TGTGCCAGCAGCTTGATCGAAGGTCAGCGGGGAGAGCAGTACTTC | CASSLIEGQRGEQYF
. | TRBJ2-5 | . | TRBV4-1 | TGCGCCAGCAGCCAAGACCCGCGGGAGACCCAGTACTTC | CASSQDPRETQYF
. | TRBJ2-7 | TRBD2 | TRBV6-6 | TGTGCCAGCAGTCCGCCGGGGGGGAAGAACTACGAGCAGTACTTC | CASSPPGGKNYEQYF
. | TRBJ2-3 | . | TRBV3-1/TRBV3-2 | TGTGCCAGCAGCCGTAGGGGGGAGGGTGGCACAGATACGCAGTATTTT | CASSRRGEGGTDTQYF
once | TRBJ2-3 | . | TRBV5-8 | TGTGCCAGCAGCTTCCTGGGCCAGGTCACAGATACGCAGTATTTT | CASSFLGQVTDTQYF
. | TRBJ1-2 | TRBD1 | TRBV5-8 | TGTGCCAGCAGCTTGGCGGGGACAGGGGGCTTTATTAAGGATGGCTACACCTTC | CASSLAGTGGFIKDGYTF
. | TRBJ2-1 | TRBD1 | TRBV4-2 | TGTGCCAGCAGCCAAGGGGCAGACAGGGCCTACAATGAGCAGTTCTTC | CASSQGADRAYNEQFF
. | TRBJ2-1 | TRBD2 | TRBV3-1/TRBV3-2 | TGTGCCAGCAGCCAAGACGCCAGGACTAGCGGGGGGGTCTACAATGAGCAGTTCTTC | CASSQDARTSGGVYNEQFF
once | TRBJ2-5 | . | TRBV5-1 | TGCGCCAGCACCCTCGGAGGGACCCAGTACTTC | CASTLGGTQYF
. | TRBJ1-2 | TRBD1 | TRBV14 | TGTGCCAGCAGCCGACAGGGTTATGGCTACACCTTC | CASSRQGYGYTF
. | TRBJ2-7 | TRBD2 | TRBV9 | TGTGCCAGCAGCGCACGTAGCGGGGGGAGCTACGAGCAGTACTTC | CASSARSGGSYEQYF
. | TRBJ1-2 | . | TRBV3-1/TRBV3-2 | TGTGCCAGCAGCGAGACTCCTGCCTATGGCTACACCTTC | CASSETPAYGYTF
. | TRBJ2-3 | TRBD2 | TRBV9 | TGTGCCAGCAGCCCCAGGGCGGGGGGGCTTACAGATACGCAGTATTTT | CASSPRAGGLTDTQYF
. | TRBJ2-5 | . | TRBV7-9 | TGTGCCAGCTCAAGTCCAGGGGCAGAGACCCAGTACTTC | CASSSPGAETQYF
. | TRBJ2-1 | . | TRBV19 | TGTGCCAGTAGTGTAATTGGAGGGGGCACCTACAATGAGCAGTTCTTC | CASSVIGGGTYNEQFF
. | TRBJ2-5 | . | TRBV18 | TGTGCCAGCTCGCCGCCTTCTAGAAAAGAGACCCAGTACTTC | CASSPPSRKETQYF
. | TRBJ2-7 | TRBD1 | TRBV6-5 | TGTGCCAGCAGTTACACGGGACAGGGTGCCGAGCAGTACTTC | CASSYTGQGAEQYF